This T cell receptor beta chain was profiled in a study of technical replicates of blood from a handful of donors. Between the trimmed V and J ends, which lost 8 bases and 1 base, there was a span of 21 bases. The CDR3 extends over 16 amino acids. Germline V gene data show CDR1 as MNHEY and CDR2 as SMNVEV (reference sequence). The data were produced by immunoSEQ multiplex PCR, yet TCRdb's version contains in-frame clones alone and is incomplete. This sample has about 49,000 clones, with about 93% found just once. The V call is TRBV27, the J call TRBJ2-7; D may be TRBD2 (5 bases). The TCR originated in a human donor in good health. Some clones in this sample may be carry-over from other donors' samples. Sequencing used PBMCs. The CDR3, as DNA: TGTGCCAGCCGCTCCCAGCAAACGGAGGTGTCCTACGAGCAGTACTTC. Translation gives CASRSQQTEVSYEQYF.